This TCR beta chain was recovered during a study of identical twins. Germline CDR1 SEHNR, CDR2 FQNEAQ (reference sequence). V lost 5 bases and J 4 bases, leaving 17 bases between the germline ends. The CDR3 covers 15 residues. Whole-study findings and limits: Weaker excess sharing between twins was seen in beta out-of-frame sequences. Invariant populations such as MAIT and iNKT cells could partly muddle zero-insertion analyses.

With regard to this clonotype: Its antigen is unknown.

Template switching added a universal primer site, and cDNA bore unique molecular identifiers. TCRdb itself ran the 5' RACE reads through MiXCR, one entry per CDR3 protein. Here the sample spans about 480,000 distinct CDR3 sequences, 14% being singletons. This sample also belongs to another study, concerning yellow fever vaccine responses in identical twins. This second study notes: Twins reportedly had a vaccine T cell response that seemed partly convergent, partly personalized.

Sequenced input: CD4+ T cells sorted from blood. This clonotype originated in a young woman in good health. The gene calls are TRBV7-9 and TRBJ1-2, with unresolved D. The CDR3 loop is CASSLLQAGSYGYTF. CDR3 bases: TGTGCCAGCAGCCTCCTCCAGGCGGGGAGCTATGGCTACACCTTC. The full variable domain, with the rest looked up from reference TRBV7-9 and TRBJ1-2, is DTGVSQNPRHKITKRGQNVTFRCDPISEHNRLYWYRQTLGQGPEFLTYFQNEAQLEKSRLLSDRFSAERPKGSFSTLEIQRTEQGDSAMYLCASSLLQAGSYGYTFGSGTRLTVV.